This T cell receptor (beta chain) originates from a study of cytomegalovirus exposure and HLA in healthy donors. Whole-study context: Membership in the Caucasian-associated ancestry cluster was found for around 81% of around 380 genotyped donors.

13 Jbeta primers and 60 Vbeta primers were used for the PCR. The protocol was immunoSEQ multiplex PCR, while the TCRdb copy is restricted to in-frame clones and leaves out a portion. Here the sample spans about 82,000 clones, 65% to 80% being singletons. The CDR3 consists of 15 residues. The V gene's germline CDR1 is SGHVS and CDR2 FNYEAQ. Trimming at V came to 3 bases and at J to 6 bases, leaving 3 bases not matched to a gene. Material for sequencing was PBMCs. The sequence came from a human donor in good health. V usage is TRBV7-6 and J usage is TRBJ1-5; TRBD1 matches at 12 bases. The CDR3 sequence is CASSLGQGAGQPQHF. The CDR3 DNA reads TGTGCCAGCAGCTTGGGACAGGGGGCCGGTCAGCCCCAGCATTTT.